Listed below are T cell receptor beta chains from one sample, sequenced in a study of cytotoxic CD8 clonotypes in ibrutinib-treated CLL. The assay was immunoSEQ multiplex PCR, and TCRdb's table has in-frame clones only and misses some. The table has around 140,000 clones, around 77% seen once; the top ten hold 25% to 30%. The sample was PBMCs, taken after 12 months of ibrutinib treatment. Receptor source: a human donor with chronic lymphocytic leukemia. Each CDR3 is given with its conserved first and last residue. The D gene is left open where the match is weak. Expanded clones get a size class; other rows say once, few or many, or leave the size out.

CASSPSGSYNEQFF TGTGCCAGCAGCCCAAGTGGCTCCTACAATGAGCAGTTCTTC - TRBV11-3 14 TRBJ2-1 -
CAWILGASANTGELFF TGTGCCTGGATACTTGGGGCTAGCGCGAACACCGGGGAGCTGTTTTTT - TRBV30 16 TRBJ2-2 -
CASSQNTEAFF TGTGCCAGCTCGCAGAACACTGAAGCTTTCTTT - TRBV18 11 TRBJ1-1 few
CASSRGYEQYF TGTGCCAGCAGCCGGGGTTACGAGCAGTACTTC - TRBV7-6 11 TRBJ2-7 -
CASRQLAGTGLGTGELFF TGTGCCAGCAGGCAACTAGCGGGGACTGGTCTGGGTACCGGGGAGCTGTTTTTT TRBD2 TRBV7-6 18 TRBJ2-2 -
CASSPQGEGNTEAFF TGCGCCAGCAGCCCACAAGGGGAGGGAAACACTGAAGCTTTCTTT - TRBV4-3 15 TRBJ1-1 -
CASRTGRREYNEQFF TGTGCCAGCAGAACGGGACGGCGGGAGTACAATGAGCAGTTCTTC TRBD2 TRBV28 15 TRBJ2-1 few
CASSDHVRSGNTIYF TGTGCCAGCAGTGATCATGTCCGTTCTGGAAACACCATATATTTT - TRBV25-1 15 TRBJ1-3 -
CASSPRQEFGYTF TGTGCCAGCAGCCCCCGACAGGAGTTTGGCTACACCTTC - TRBV14 13 TRBJ1-2 few
CASSPGQGNYGYTF TGTGCCAGCAGCCCAGGACAGGGGAACTATGGCTACACCTTC TRBD1 TRBV6-1 14 TRBJ1-2 few
CASSDRELPGDEQYF TGTGCCAGCAGCGACAGGGAGCTACCTGGAGACGAGCAGTACTTC TRBD1 TRBV7-9 15 TRBJ2-7 once
CASSIGRSSTDTQYF TGTGCCAGCAGCATAGGGCGGAGTAGCACAGATACGCAGTATTTT - TRBV11-2 15 TRBJ2-3 once
CASKVVAGGSYEQYF TGTGCCAGTAAAGTAGTGGCGGGGGGATCCTACGAGCAGTACTTC TRBD2 TRBV19 15 TRBJ2-7 -
CASSKGGEGAFF TGTGCCAGCAGCAAAGGAGGTGAGGGAGCTTTCTTT - TRBV21-1 12 TRBJ1-1 once
CAVRGTGNPEQYF TGTGCCGTAAGGGGGACAGGGAACCCCGAGCAGTACTTC TRBD1 TRBV10-3 13 TRBJ2-7 -
CASSLKGVAGANVLTF TGTGCCAGCAGCTTAAAGGGGGTAGCTGGGGCCAACGTCCTGACTTTC - TRBV11-2 16 TRBJ2-6 -
CASSLAVTQETQYF TGTGCCAGCTCACTTGCGGTAACCCAAGAGACCCAGTACTTC - TRBV18 14 TRBJ2-5 -
CASRWQRSSYEQYF TGTGCCAGCAGATGGCAGCGAAGCTCCTACGAGCAGTACTTC - TRBV27 14 TRBJ2-7 few
CASSPSVVAVAETSTDTQYF TGTGCCAGCTCACCGTCTGTTGTCGCCGTAGCGGAAACTAGCACAGATACGCAGTATTTT - TRBV18 20 TRBJ2-3 -
CASSSSLNSGANVLTF TGTGCCAGCAGCTCGTCGCTCAACTCTGGGGCCAACGTCCTGACTTTC - TRBV7-6 16 TRBJ2-6 -
CASSFRGTVINTEAFF TGTGCCAGCAGCTTTCGCGGGACAGTGATCAACACTGAAGCTTTCTTT TRBD1 TRBV7-2 16 TRBJ1-1 -
CASSRQGRTEAFF TGTGCCAGTTCAAGACAGGGGAGGACTGAAGCTTTCTTT TRBD1 TRBV11-3 13 TRBJ1-1 -
CARSLAEVLGSYEQYF TGTGCCAGAAGCTTGGCCGAGGTACTAGGCTCCTACGAGCAGTACTTC - TRBV5-3 16 TRBJ2-7 few
CASSFEQNSNQPQHF TGTGCCAGCAGTTTTGAACAGAATAGCAATCAGCCCCAGCATTTT - TRBV6-5 15 TRBJ1-5 -
CASSLVSYEQYF TGTGCCAGCAGTTTAGTGTCCTACGAGCAGTACTTC - TRBV28 12 TRBJ2-7 few
CASSSGGGRTTLGDTQYF TGCGCCAGCAGCTCCGGGGGAGGGCGGACAACCCTCGGGGATACGCAGTATTTT TRBD2 TRBV5-1 18 TRBJ2-3 -